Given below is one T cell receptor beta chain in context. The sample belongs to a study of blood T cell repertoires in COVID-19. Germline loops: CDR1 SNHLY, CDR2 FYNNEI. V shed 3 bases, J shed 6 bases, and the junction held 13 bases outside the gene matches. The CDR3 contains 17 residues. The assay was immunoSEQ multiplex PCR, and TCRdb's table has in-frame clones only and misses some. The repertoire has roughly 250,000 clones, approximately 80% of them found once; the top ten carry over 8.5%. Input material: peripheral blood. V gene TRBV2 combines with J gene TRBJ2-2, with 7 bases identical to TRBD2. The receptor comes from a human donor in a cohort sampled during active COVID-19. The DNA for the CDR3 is TGTGCCAGCAGTGAGGGAGTCGGGAGGATCCGATCCGGGGAGCTGTTTTTT. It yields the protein CASSEGVGRIRSGELFF. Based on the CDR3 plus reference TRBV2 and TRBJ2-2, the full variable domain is EPEVTQTPSHQVTQMGQEVILRCVPISNHLYFYWYRQILGQKVEFLVSFYNNEISEKSEIFDDQFSVERPDGSNFTLKIRSTKLEDSAMYFCASSEGVGRIRSGELFFGEGSRLTVL.